The 14 T cell receptor beta chains below come from one sample, sequenced in a study of shared clonotypes between healthy human individuals. Here immunoSEQ multiplex PCR was the method, and the copy in TCRdb shows in-frame clones only, minus some. Of roughly 2.5 million clones listed, roughly nine tenths were seen once; the top ten hold around 0.15%. Sequencing used naive CD4+ T cells sorted from blood. Subset here: CD45RA+ positively selected. The receptors come from a man between 18 and 29 years old in good health.

The V and J genes are TRBV30 and TRBJ1-6, with TRBD1 matching 7 bases. Losses at the gene ends were 1 base for V and 3 bases for J; bases not matched to a gene: 0. This CDR3 is 14 amino acids long. Germline V lookup: CDR1 GTSNPN, CDR2 SVGIG (reference sequence). The CDR3 spells CAWSDRGYNSPLHF. CDR3 in DNA: TGTGCCTGGAGTGACAGGGGCTATAATTCACCCCTCCACTTT.

The V and J genes are TRBV10-1 and TRBJ1-1; unclear D gene. The V end lost 6 bases, the J end lost 6 bases, and 14 bases lay between the germline ends. Germline-derived CDR1 and CDR2 are WNHNN and SYGVQD (reference sequence). The CDR3 contains 13 residues. The CDR3 region is CASRPNAAAEAFF. CDR3 in DNA: TGCGCCAGCAGACCCAACGCGGCTGCTGAAGCTTTCTTT.

The J gene is TRBJ2-3, the V gene TRBV29-1; D gene uncertain. The V and J ends lost 3 bases and 0 bases respectively, with 10 bases between them. This CDR3 is built from 14 residues. Looked up from germline, CDR1 is SQVTM and CDR2 is ANQGSEA. CDR3 sequence: CSVEFAPSTDTQYF. The CDR3 DNA reads as TGCAGCGTTGAGTTCGCACCTAGCACAGATACGCAGTATTTT.

This clone has just a few counts. This sequence joins TRBV27 and TRBJ1-5; 8 bases are a match to TRBD1. The CDR3 is made up of 15 amino acids. Trimming at V came to 5 bases and at J to 3 bases, leaving 6 bases not matched to a gene. CDR1 MNHEY and CDR2 SMNVEV come from the germline V gene (reference sequence). This CDR3 reads CASSLGQALNQPQHF. The CDR3 DNA follows: TGTGCCAGCAGTCTGGGACAGGCCCTCAATCAGCCCCAGCATTTT.

About this clone itself: The junction departs from the called germline gene at one end, perhaps through a read error. This CDR3 is also generated by other DNA sequences in the sample. This rearrangement joins TRBV19 to TRBJ1-2, with TRBD1 matching 7 bases. This CDR3 is 14 amino acids long. Looked up from germline, CDR1 is LNHDA and CDR2 is SQIVND (reference sequence). The CDR3 region has the DNA TGTGCCAGCAGTAGAGATCGGACAGGAAATGGCTACACCTTC. Amino acids: CASSRDRTGNGYTF.

The genes are TRBV7-6 and TRBJ2-1, with 7 nucleotides matching TRBD2. Germline V CDR1 and CDR2: SGHVS, FNYEAQ. There are 17 residues in the CDR3. V dropped 5 bases and J dropped 4; count of bases not matched to a gene: 14. The CDR3 DNA sequence: TGTGCCAGCAGCCGCACCCGGCTAGCGGCAATTTACAATGAGCAGTTCTTC. Its protein product is CASSRTRLAAIYNEQFF.

Note on this clone: The same CDR3 also results from other DNA sequences found in this sample. This rearrangement joins TRBV5-1 to TRBJ2-7; possibly TRBD1 for D (5 bases). The length of the CDR3 is 13 residues. Germline-derived CDR1 and CDR2 are SGHRS and YFSETQ. V was clipped by 4 bases and J by 3 bases, with 11 bases between them. CDR3 sequence: CASSERQGYEQYF. In nucleotides, the CDR3 is TGCGCCAGCAGCGAACGTCAGGGCTACGAGCAGTACTTC.

The chain uses TRBV27 and TRBJ1-2; D is possibly TRBD1 (6 bases). The germline V gene encodes CDR1 MNHEY and CDR2 SMNVEV (reference sequence). The CDR3 is 14 amino acids. Trimming left V 3 bases short and J 4 bases short, with 12 bases between. CDR3 nucleotides: TGTGCCAGCAGTTTGAGGGGGGGTCCCTATGGCTACACCTTC. Its translation is CASSLRGGPYGYTF.

The V gene is TRBV11-2, the J gene TRBJ2-2; 9 positions agree with TRBD1. The CDR3 is 16 amino acids. In germline, CDR1 is SGHAT, CDR2 FQNNGV. With V trimmed by 5 bases and J by 3 bases, 7 bases remained unmatched. CDR3 DNA: TGTGCCAGCAGCCTCGACAGGGGGGTCTACACCGGGGAGCTGTTTTTT. Its translation: CASSLDRGVYTGELFF.

As DNA, the CDR3 is TGCGCCAGCAGTTCCGGACAGGGCAGGGAGACCCAGTACTTC. Its translation: CASSSGQGRETQYF. V and J are TRBV5-1 and TRBJ2-5; 8 bases are a match to TRBD1. V lost 5 bases, J lost 5 bases, and 8 bases stayed unmatched. The germline CDR1 and CDR2 sequences are SGHRS and YFSETQ. CDR3 length equals 14 residues.

The V call is TRBV30, the J call TRBJ1-4; a weak D match, TRBD1 (5 bases). V was pared by 4 bases and J by 7 bases, with 13 bases between. Germline V gene sequence: CDR1 GTSNPN, CDR2 SVGIG (reference sequence). The CDR3 sequence is 13 residues long. The CDR3 sequence is CAWNGGLGEKLFF. The DNA of the CDR3 is TGTGCCTGGAATGGGGGGTTGGGTGAAAAACTGTTTTTT.

The chain links TRBV6-1 to TRBJ2-5; a weak D match, TRBD1 (5 bases). Trimming took 1 base from V and 1 from J, leaving 10 bases between them. The CDR3 spans 15 residues. From germline, CDR1 is MNHNS and CDR2 SASEGT. The CDR3 coding sequence is TGTGCCAGCAGTGAAGGGACACTTGTCCAAGAGACCCAGTACTTC. It yields the protein CASSEGTLVQETQYF.

Concerning this clone itself: Other DNA sequences within the sample encode an identical CDR3. J is TRBJ1-5 and V is TRBV19, with no clear D. There are 15 residues in the CDR3. Trimming took 1 base from V and 2 from J, leaving 9 bases between them. The germline gives CDR1 LNHDA, CDR2 SQIVND (reference sequence). This CDR3 is CASSIGGRGNQPQHF. The CDR3 nucleotides read TGTGCCAGTAGTATAGGGGGAAGGGGCAATCAGCCCCAGCATTTT.

This sequence joins TRBV10-3 and TRBJ2-2; 9 bases map to TRBD1. The germline gives CDR1 ENHRY, CDR2 SYGVKD. This CDR3 region has 16 residues. V lost 5 bases, J lost 5 bases, and 9 bases stayed unmatched. CDR3: CAISNRDRAETGELFF. The CDR3 DNA follows: TGTGCCATCAGTAACCGGGACAGGGCGGAAACCGGGGAGCTGTTTTTT.